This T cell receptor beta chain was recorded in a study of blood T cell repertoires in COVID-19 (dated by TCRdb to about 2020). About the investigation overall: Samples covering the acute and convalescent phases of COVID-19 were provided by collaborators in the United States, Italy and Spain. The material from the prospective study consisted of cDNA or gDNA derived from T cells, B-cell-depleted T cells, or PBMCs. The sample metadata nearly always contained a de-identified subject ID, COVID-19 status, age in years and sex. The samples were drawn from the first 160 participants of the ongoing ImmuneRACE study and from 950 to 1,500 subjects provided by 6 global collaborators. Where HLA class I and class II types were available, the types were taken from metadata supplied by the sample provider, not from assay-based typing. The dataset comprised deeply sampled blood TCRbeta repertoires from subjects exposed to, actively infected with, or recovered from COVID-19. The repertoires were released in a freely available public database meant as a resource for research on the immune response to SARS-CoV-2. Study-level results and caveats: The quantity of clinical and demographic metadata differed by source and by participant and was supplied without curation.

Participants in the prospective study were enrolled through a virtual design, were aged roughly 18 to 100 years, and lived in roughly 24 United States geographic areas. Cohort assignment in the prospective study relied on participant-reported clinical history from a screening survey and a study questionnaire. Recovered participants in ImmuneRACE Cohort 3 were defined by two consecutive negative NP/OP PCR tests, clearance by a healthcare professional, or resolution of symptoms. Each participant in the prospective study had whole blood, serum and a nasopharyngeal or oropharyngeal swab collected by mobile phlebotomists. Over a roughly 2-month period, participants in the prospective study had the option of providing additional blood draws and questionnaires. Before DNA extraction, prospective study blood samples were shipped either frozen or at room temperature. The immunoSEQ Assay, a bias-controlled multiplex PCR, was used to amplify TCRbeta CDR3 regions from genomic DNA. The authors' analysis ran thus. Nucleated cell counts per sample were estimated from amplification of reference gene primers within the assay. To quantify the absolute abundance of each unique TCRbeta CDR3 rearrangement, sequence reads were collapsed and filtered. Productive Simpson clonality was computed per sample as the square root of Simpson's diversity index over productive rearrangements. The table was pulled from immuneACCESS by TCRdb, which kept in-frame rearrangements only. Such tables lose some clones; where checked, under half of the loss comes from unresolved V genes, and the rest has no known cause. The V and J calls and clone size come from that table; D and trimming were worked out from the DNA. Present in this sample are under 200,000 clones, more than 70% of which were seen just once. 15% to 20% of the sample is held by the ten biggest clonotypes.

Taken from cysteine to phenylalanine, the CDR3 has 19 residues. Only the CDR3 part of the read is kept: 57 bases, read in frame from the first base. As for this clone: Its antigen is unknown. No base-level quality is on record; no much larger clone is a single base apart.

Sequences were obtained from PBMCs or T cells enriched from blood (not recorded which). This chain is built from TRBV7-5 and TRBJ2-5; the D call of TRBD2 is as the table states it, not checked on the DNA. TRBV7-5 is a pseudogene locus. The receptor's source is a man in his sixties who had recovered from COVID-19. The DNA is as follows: TGTGTCAGAAGCTTAGCGAGTTCGATGACGGGGGGGCTCTCGGAGACCCAGTACTTC. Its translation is CVRSLASSMTGGLSETQYF.